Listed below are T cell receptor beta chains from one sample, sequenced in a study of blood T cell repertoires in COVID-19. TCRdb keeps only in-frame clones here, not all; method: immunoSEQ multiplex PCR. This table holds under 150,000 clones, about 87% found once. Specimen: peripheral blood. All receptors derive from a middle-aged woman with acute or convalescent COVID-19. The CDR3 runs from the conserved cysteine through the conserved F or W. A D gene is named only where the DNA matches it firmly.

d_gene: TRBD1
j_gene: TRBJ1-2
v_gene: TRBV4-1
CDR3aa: CASSPPDRDGYTF

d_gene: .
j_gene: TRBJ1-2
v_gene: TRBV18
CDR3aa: CASSRFTGNYGYTF

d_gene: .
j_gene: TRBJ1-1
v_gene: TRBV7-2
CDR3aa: CASSPRTEAFF

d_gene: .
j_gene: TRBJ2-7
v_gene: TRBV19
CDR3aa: CASTPTAVPSYEQYF

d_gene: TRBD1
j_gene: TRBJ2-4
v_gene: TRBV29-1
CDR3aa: CSAGQVANIQYF

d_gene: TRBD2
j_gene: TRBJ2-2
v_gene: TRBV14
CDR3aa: CASSLAGGTGELFF

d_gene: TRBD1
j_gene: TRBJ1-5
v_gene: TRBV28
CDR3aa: CASSTGGPAQHF

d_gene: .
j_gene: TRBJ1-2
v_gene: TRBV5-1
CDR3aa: CASSTRQGYTF

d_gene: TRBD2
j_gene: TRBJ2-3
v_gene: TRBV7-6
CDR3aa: CASSSPAGGYTDTQYF

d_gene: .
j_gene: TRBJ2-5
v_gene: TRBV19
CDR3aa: CASSIAGETQYF

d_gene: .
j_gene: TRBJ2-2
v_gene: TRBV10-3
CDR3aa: CAISGTKSLASAGELFF

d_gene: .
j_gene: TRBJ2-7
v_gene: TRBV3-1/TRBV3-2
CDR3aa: CASSFLWAAAYEQYF

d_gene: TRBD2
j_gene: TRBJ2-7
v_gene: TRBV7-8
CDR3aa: CASRPYGRAGEQYF

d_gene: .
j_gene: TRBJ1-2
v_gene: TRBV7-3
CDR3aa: CASSSTTRGGYTF

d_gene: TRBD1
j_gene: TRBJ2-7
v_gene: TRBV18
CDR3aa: CASSERQGLSYEQYF

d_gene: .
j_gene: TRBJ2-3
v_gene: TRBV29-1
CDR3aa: CSVRGNGDTQYF

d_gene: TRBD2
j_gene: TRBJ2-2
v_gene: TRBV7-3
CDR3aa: CASSLRSLAGGSNTGELFF

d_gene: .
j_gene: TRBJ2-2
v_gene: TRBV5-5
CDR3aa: CASSLLLITGELFF

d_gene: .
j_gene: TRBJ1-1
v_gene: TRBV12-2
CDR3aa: CASRFSQLMNTEAFF

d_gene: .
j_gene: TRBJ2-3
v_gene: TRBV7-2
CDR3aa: CASSPLVPDTQYF

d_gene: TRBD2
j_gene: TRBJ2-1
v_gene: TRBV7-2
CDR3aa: CASSLFLSGRAFYEQFF

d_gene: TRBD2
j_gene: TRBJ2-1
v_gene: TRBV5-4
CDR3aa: CASSSPSGGGYNEQFF

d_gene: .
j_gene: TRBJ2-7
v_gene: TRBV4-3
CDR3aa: CASSQALFYEQYF

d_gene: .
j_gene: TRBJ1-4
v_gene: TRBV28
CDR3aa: CASSPSTNEKLFF

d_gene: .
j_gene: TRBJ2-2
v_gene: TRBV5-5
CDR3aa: CASSFGPGVGAGELFF

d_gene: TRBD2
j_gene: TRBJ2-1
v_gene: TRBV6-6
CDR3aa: CASSKGTSGHNEQFF

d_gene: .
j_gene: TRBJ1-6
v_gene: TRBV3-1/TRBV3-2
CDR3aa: CASSQFRSPPLSSPLHF

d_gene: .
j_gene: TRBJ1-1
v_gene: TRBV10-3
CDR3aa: CATDETPRVAEAFF

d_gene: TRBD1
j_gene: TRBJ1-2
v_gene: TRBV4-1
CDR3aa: CASSQRLGTVAPVF

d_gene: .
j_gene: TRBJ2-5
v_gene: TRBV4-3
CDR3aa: CASSQTDSQETQYF

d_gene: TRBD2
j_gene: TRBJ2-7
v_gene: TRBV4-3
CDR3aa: CASSQGASGYEQYF

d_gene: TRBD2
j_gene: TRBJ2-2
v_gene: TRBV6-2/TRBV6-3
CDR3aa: CASSSGTSSAGELFF

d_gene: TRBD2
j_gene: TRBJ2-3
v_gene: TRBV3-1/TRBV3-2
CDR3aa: CASSLGPTSADTQYF

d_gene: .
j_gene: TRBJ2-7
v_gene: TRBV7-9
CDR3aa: CASSSSGRRGGGEQYF

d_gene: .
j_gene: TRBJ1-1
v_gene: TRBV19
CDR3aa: CASSKDSLTRNTEAFF

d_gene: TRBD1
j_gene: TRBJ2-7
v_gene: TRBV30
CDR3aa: CAWSVGTGDEQYF

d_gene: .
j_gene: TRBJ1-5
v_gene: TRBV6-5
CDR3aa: CASSPGTTAKIPQHF

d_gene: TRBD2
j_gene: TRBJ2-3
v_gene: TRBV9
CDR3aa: CASSVSSGGTDTQYF

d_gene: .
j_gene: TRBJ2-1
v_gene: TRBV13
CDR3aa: CASLAVGAGNEQFF

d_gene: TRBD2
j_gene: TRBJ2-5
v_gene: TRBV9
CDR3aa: CASSPSGGETQYF

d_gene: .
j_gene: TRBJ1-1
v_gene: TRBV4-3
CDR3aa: CASSQDLRGTEAFF

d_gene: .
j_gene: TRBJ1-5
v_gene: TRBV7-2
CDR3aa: CASSFRGGSNQPQHF

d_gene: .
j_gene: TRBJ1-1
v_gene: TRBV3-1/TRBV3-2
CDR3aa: CASSLGRKGAFF

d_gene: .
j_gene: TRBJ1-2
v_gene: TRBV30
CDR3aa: CAWKSLGRNYGYTF

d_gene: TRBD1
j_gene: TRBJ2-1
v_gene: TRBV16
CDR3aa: CASSQGWDRGHNEQFF

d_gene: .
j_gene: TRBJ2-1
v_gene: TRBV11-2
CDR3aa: CASSLVEGGYNEQFF

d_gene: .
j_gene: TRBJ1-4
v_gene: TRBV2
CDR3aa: CASSDLGRVEKLFF

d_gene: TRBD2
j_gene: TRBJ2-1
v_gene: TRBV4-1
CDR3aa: CASSQGPSGFYNEQFF

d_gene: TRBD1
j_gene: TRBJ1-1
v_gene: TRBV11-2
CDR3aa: CASSFIWTGGTEAFF

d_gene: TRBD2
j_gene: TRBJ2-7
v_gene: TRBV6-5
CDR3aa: CASRQTSGYYEQYF

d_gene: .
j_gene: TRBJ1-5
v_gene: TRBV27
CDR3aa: CASSLWGQDSNQPQHF

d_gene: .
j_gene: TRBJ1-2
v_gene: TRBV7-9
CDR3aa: CASSFREYWEGAYGYTF

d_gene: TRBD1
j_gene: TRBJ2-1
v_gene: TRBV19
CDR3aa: CASSTSTGADLFF

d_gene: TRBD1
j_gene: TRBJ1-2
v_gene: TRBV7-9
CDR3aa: CASSLEDRGQSPNYGYTF

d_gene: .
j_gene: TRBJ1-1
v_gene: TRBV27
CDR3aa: CASSLFRATEAFF